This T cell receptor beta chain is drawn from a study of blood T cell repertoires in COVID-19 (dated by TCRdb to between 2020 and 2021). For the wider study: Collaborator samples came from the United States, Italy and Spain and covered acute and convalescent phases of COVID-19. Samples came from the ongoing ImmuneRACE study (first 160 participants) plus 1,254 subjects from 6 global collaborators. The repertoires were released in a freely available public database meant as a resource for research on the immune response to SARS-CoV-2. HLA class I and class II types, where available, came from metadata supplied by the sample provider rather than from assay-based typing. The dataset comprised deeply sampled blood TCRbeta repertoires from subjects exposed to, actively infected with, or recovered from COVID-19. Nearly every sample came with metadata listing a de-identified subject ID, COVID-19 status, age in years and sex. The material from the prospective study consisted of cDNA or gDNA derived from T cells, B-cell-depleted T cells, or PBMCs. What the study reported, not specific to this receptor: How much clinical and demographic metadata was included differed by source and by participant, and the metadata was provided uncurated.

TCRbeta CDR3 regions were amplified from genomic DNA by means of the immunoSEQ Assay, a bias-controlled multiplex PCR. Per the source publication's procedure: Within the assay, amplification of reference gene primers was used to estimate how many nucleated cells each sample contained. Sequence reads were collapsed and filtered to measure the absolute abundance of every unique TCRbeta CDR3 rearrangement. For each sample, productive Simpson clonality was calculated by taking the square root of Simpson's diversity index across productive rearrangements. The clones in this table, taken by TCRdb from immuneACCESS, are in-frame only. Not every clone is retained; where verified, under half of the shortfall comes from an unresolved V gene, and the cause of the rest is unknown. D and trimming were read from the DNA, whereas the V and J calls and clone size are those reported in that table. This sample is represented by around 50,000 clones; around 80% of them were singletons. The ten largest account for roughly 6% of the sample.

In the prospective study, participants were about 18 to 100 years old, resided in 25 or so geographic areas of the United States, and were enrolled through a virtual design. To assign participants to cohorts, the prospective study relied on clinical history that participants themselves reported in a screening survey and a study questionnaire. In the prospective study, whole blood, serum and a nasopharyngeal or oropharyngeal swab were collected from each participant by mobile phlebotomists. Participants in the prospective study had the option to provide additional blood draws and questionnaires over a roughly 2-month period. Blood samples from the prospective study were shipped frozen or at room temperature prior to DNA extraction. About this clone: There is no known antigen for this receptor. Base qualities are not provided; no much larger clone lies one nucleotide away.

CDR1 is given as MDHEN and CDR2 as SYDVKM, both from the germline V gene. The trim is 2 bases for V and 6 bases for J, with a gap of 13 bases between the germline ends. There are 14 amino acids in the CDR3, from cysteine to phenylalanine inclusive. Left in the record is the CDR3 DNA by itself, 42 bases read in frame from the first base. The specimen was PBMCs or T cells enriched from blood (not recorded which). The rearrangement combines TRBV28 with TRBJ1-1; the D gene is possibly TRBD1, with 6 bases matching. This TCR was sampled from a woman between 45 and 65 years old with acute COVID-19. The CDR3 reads CASSLGGRKAEAFF. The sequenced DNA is TGTGCCAGCAGTTTAGGGGGCCGAAAGGCTGAAGCTTTCTTT.